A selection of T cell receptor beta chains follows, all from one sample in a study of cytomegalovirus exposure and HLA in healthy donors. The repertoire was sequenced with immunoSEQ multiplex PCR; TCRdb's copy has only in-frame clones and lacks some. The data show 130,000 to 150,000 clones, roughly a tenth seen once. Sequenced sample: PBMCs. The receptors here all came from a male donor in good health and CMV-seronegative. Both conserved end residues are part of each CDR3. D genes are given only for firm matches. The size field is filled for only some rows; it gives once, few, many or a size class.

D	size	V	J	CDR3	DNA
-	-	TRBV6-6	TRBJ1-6	CASSSPEDSPLHF	TGTGCCAGCAGTTCCCCCGAGGATTCACCCCTCCACTTT
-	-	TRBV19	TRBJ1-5	CASSTQGSGQPQHF	TGTGCCAGTAGTACACAGGGAAGCGGTCAGCCCCAGCATTTT
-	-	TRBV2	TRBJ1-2	CASSEGSLSMGYTF	TGTGCCAGCAGTGAGGGCAGCTTATCGATGGGCTACACCTTC
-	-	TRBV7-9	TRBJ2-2	CASSLGTGHTGELFF	TGTGCCAGCAGCTTAGGTACAGGGCATACCGGGGAGCTGTTTTTT
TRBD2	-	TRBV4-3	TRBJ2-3	CASSQESLAGGLETDTQYF	TGCGCCAGCAGCCAAGAATCATTAGCGGGAGGGCTGGAAACAGATACGCAGTATTTT
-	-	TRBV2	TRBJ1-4	CATQPRDFSNEKLFF	TGTGCCACTCAGCCTCGGGACTTTTCAAATGAAAAACTGTTTTTT
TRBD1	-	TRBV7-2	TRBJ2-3	CAAGTGYTDTQYF	TGTGCCGCAGGGACAGGATACACAGATACGCAGTATTTT
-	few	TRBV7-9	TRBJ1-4	CASSTGRREFF	TGTGCCAGCAGCACCGGGCGGAGGGAGTTTTTT
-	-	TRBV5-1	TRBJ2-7	CASSLAGEQYF	TGCGCCAGCAGCTTGGCCGGGGAGCAGTACTTC
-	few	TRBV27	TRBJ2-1	CASSLYGGRSYNEQFF	TGTGCCAGCAGTTTATACGGGGGTCGTTCCTACAATGAGCAGTTCTTC
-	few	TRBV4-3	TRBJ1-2	CASSQDPGPVGGYTF	TGCGCCAGCAGCCAAGATCCCGGTCCTGTCGGTGGCTACACCTTC
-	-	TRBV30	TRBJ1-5	CAWSVGSSQPQHF	TGTGCCTGGAGTGTAGGTTCTAGTCAGCCCCAGCATTTT
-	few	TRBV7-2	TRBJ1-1	CASSLAGSGEAFF	TGTGCCAGCAGCTTAGCTGGGAGTGGGGAAGCTTTCTTT
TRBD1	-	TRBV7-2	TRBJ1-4	CASSRGGTGVEKLFF	TGTGCCAGCTCGCGAGGGGGGACAGGGGTTGAAAAACTGTTTTTT
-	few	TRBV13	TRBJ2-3	CASSTPTDTQYF	TGTGCCAGCAGCACTCCTACAGATACGCAGTATTTT
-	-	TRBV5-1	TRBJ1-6	CASSLESTGNSPLHF	TGCGCCAGCAGCTTGGAGTCCACGGGTAATTCACCCCTCCACTTT
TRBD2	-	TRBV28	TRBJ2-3	CASSPTSGKRGTQYF	TGTGCCAGCAGCCCGACTAGCGGGAAGAGGGGTACGCAGTATTTT
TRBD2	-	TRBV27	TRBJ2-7	CASSFLTSGRAYEQYF	TGTGCCAGCAGTTTTTTGACTAGCGGGAGAGCCTACGAGCAGTACTTC
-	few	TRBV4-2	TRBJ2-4	CASSQDVGGTDKNIQYF	TGTGCCAGCAGCCAAGATGTCGGAGGGACGGACAAAAACATTCAGTACTTC
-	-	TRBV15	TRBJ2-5	CATSRAAGALQETQYF	TGTGCCACCAGCAGAGCGGCGGGGGCCCTCCAAGAGACCCAGTACTTC
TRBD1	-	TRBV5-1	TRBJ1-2	CASSFTGGAGGYTF	TGCGCCAGCAGCTTCACAGGGGGGGCTGGAGGCTACACCTTC
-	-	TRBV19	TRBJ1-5	CASSMGGPQPQHF	TGTGCCAGTAGTATGGGGGGGCCTCAGCCCCAGCATTTT
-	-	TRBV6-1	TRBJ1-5	CASSDRARSNQPQHF	TGTGCCAGCAGTGACAGGGCCAGGAGCAATCAGCCCCAGCATTTT
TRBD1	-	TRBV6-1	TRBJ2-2	CASSEPGTGTGELFF	TGTGCCAGCAGTGAACCCGGGACAGGGACCGGGGAGCTGTTTTTT
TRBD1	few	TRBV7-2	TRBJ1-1	CASSLAGQGLGAFF	TGTGCCAGCAGCTTAGCGGGACAGGGCCTTGGGGCTTTCTTT
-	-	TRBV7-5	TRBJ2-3	CARSSTQGAIITDTQYF	TGTGCCAGAAGCTCGACACAGGGGGCTATCATCACAGATACGCAGTATTTT
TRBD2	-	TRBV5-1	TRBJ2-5	CASSSRRTSGVQETQYF	TGCGCCAGCAGCTCAAGAAGGACTAGCGGGGTCCAAGAGACCCAGTACTTC
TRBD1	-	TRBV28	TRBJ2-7	CASRNPGQGAYEQYF	TGTGCCAGCAGAAACCCGGGACAGGGGGCCTACGAGCAGTACTTC
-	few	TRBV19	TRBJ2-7	CASSTFGSSYEQYF	TGTGCCAGTAGTACGTTTGGGAGTTCCTACGAGCAGTACTTC
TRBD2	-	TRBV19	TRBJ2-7	CASRSASGYHEQYF	TGTGCCAGTAGGTCGGCTAGCGGGTACCACGAGCAGTACTTC
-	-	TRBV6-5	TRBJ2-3	CASSSADTQYF	TGTGCCAGCAGTTCTGCAGATACGCAGTATTTT
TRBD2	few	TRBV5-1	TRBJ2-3	CASSLGLAGRTDTQYF	TGCGCCAGCAGCTTGGGGCTAGCGGGGCGCACAGATACGCAGTATTTT
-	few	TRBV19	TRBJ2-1	CASSISGVGGLGQFF	TGTGCCAGTAGTATCTCGGGAGTGGGCGGGTTGGGGCAGTTCTTC
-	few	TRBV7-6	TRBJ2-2	CASSYAGHSVTGELFF	TGTGCCAGCAGCTATGCAGGGCATTCGGTCACCGGGGAGCTGTTTTTT
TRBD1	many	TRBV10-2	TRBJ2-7	CASSESGQGEYF	TGCGCCAGCAGTGAGTCGGGACAGGGGGAGTACTTC
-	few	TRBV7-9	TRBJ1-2	CASSWEGDGYTF	TGTGCCAGCAGTTGGGAGGGAGATGGCTACACCTTC
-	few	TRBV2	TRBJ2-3	CASSDQTSTDTQYF	TGTGCCAGCAGTGATCAGACTAGCACAGATACGCAGTATTTT
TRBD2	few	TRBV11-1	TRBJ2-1	CASSLVAFTGGSNEQFF	TGTGCCAGCAGCTTAGTGGCGTTTACGGGGGGGTCCAATGAGCAGTTCTTC
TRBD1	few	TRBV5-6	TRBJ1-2	CASSLVGQGDSGYTF	TGTGCCAGCAGCTTGGTCGGACAGGGCGATTCAGGCTACACCTTC
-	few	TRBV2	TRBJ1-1	CASSTGLGIMNTEAFF	TGTGCCAGCAGTACCGGACTGGGGATCATGAACACTGAAGCTTTCTTT
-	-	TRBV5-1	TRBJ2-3	CASSPGGSGTDTQYF	TGCGCCAGCAGCCCCGGAGGGAGTGGCACAGATACGCAGTATTTT
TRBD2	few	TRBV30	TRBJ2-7	CAWSAAGRSYEQYF	TGTGCCTGGAGCGCAGCGGGGCGCTCCTACGAGCAGTACTTC
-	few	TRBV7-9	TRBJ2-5	CASSIGGTDQETQYF	TGTGCCAGCAGCATAGGTGGAACAGACCAAGAGACCCAGTACTTC
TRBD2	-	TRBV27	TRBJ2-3	CATRLAGVVNTQYF	TGTGCCACCCGACTAGCGGGAGTGGTAAATACGCAGTATTTT
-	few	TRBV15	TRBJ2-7	CATGRDSYEQYF	TGTGCCACCGGACGGGACTCATACGAGCAGTACTTC
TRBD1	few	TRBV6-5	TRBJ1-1	CASCHETGATEAFF	TGTGCCAGCTGCCATGAGACAGGGGCCACTGAAGCTTTCTTT
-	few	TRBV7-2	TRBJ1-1	CASSQYIGVNTEAFF	TGTGCCAGCAGCCAGTATATAGGGGTGAACACTGAAGCTTTCTTT
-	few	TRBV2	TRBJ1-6	CASSEHRANNSPLHF	TGTGCCAGCAGTGAACACAGGGCCAACAATTCACCCCTCCACTTT
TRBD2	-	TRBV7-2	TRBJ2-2	CASSKSGTSDVGELFF	TGTGCCAGCAGCAAAAGCGGGACTAGCGACGTCGGGGAGCTGTTTTTT
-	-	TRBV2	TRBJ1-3	CASSDRRGNTIYF	TGTGCCAGCAGTGACAGGCGCGGAAACACCATATATTTT
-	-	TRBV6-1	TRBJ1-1	CASSIKRNTEAFF	TGTGCCAGCAGTATCAAGAGGAACACTGAAGCTTTCTTT
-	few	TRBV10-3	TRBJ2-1	CAISRDSTNEQFF	TGTGCCATCAGCCGGGACTCTACCAATGAGCAGTTCTTC
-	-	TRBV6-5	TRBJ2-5	CASSYSANQETQYF	TGTGCCAGCAGTTACTCGGCCAACCAAGAGACCCAGTACTTC